This T cell receptor beta chain was recorded in a study of blood T cell repertoires in COVID-19. Clones were read by immunoSEQ multiplex PCR, and TCRdb kept only the in-frame ones, dropping some. The sample includes 53,000 or so clones, 90% of them seen just once. The CDR3 runs 11 residues. Trimming removed 2 bases at V and 3 bases at J, with 2 bases between. From germline, CDR1 is WSHSY and CDR2 SAAADI. Material: peripheral blood. The chain uses TRBV10-2 and TRBJ2-7; D uncertain. The origin of this receptor is a man in his forties with acute or convalescent COVID-19. The CDR3 reads CASSELYEQYF. CDR3 in DNA: TGCGCCAGCAGTGAGCTCTACGAGCAGTACTTC.